What follows describes a single TCR beta chain. These data are taken from a study of radiation and T cells in renal cell carcinoma. Clones were read by immunoSEQ multiplex PCR, and TCRdb kept only the in-frame ones, dropping some. The data hold almost 8,500 clones, with around 61% observed a single time. The CDR3 covers 18 residues. Trimming at V came to 0 bases and at J to 11 bases, leaving 20 bases not matched to a gene. Germline lookup yields CDR1 ENHRY and CDR2 SYGVKD. Treatment reported: treatment-naive control, cytoreductive nephrectomy. The source is a man aged 60-69 years with renal cell carcinoma. This chain joins TRBV10-3 and TRBJ2-5; TRBD1 aligns across 8 bases. The sample consisted of tumor tissue, taken from a patient whose treatment was nephrectomy without radiotherapy. CDR3 bases: TGTGCCATCAGTGAGTCGAGGGTCGGGGCCGGACAGGGCGGTGAGCAGTACTTC. Its translation: CAISESRVGAGQGGEQYF.